This T cell receptor (beta chain) is drawn from a study of cytomegalovirus exposure and HLA in healthy donors. Turning to the study itself: Sequencing of about 179 million T cells in an earlier analysis found 100 million to 140 million unique TCR beta sequences.

The CDR3 is made up of 16 amino acids. Germline CDR1 and CDR2: MNHNS and SASEGT. Trimming cost V 1 base and J 3 bases; bases outside gene matches: 6. The PCR contained 60 Vbeta and 13 Jbeta primers. TCRdb's copy holds only in-frame clones and misses some; the assay was immunoSEQ multiplex PCR. The table includes 100,000 to 150,000 clones, about 71% detected once. This chain uses TRBV6-1 with TRBJ2-7; 10 bases map to TRBD2. Sequencing was performed on PBMCs. This receptor was obtained from a woman between 45 and 60 years old in good health and CMV-seronegative. CDR3 residues: CASSEGRTSGNYEQYF. CDR3 coding DNA: TGTGCCAGCAGTGAAGGCCGGACTAGCGGTAACTACGAGCAGTACTTC.